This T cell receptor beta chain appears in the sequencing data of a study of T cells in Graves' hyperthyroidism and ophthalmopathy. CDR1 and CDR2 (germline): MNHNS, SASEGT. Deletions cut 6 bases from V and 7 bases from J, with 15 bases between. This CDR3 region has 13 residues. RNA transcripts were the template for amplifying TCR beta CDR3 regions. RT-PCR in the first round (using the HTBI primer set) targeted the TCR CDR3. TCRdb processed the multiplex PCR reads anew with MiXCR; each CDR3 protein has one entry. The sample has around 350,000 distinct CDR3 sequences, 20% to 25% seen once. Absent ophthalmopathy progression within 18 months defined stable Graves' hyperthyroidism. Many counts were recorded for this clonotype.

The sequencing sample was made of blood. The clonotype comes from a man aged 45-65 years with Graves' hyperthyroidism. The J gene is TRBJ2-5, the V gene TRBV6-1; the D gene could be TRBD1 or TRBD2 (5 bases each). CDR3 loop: CASRSTGPGTQYF. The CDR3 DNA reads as TGTGCCAGCAGATCGACGGGGCCAGGGACCCAGTACTTC.